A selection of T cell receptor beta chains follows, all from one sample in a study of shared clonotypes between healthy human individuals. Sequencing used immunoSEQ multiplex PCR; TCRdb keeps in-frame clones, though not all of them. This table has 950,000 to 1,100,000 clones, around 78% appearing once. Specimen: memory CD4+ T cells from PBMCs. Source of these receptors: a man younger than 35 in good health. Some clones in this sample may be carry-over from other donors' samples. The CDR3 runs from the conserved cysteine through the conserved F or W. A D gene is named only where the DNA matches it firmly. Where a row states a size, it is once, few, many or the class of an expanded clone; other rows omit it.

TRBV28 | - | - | CASIQSGAEAFF
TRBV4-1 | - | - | CASSTPGTGDEQFF
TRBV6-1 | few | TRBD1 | CASSDYGTGSEELFF
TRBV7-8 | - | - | CASSLGTGLNYGYTF
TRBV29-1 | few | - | CSVDQGNTEAFF
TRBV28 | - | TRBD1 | CASSLGTDELHGYTF
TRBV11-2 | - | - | CASSFLGGVYNEQFF
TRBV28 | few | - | CASSNTLDLKAFF
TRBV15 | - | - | CATSRGAAYEQYF
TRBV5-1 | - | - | CASSLQGNEQYF
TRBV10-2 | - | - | CASSESRQNEQFF
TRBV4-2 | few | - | CASSSNSEGAGELFF
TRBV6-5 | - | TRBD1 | CASSYDPTGSEKLFF
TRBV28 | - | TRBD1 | CASSRQGRYGYTF
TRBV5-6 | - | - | CASSLNSGGDQPQHF
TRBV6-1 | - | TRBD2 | CASRVSGSGPGELFF
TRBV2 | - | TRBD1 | CASSYYRGEAFF
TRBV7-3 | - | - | CASSRRRQETQYF
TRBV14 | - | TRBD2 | CASSQGRPSGAYEQYF
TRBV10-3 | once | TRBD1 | CAISEGQGAFYEQFF
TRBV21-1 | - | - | CASSKGGRSAYEQYF
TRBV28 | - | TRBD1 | CASSGDDRDGFF
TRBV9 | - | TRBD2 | CASSVATTSDYNEQFF
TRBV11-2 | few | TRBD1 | CASSQNRGWGYGYTF